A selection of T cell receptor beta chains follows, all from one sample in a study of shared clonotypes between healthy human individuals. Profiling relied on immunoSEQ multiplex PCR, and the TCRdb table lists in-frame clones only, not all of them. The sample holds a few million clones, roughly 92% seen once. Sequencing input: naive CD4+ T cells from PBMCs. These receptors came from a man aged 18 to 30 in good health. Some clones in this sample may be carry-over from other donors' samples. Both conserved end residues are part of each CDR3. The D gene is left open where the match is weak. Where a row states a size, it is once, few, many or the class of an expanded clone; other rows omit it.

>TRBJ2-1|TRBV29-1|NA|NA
CSVERFYNEQFF
TGCAGCGTCGAACGGTTTTACAATGAGCAGTTCTTC
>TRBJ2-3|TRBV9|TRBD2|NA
CASSVTSGSGDTQYF
TGTGCCAGCAGCGTGACTAGCGGGAGCGGAGATACGCAGTATTTT
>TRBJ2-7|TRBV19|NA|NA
CASSWGTSYEQYF
TGTGCCAGTTCCTGGGGGACGAGCTACGAGCAGTACTTC
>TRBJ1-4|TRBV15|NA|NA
CATSRDLAGREKLFF
TGTGCCACCAGCAGAGACTTGGCGGGGAGGGAAAAACTGTTTTTT
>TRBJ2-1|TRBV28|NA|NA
CASLDSPYNEQFF
TGTGCCAGCCTGGACAGTCCCTACAATGAGCAGTTCTTC
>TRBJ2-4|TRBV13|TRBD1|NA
CASSGTGNKLMNIQYF
TGTGCCAGCAGCGGGACAGGAAACAAATTAATGAACATTCAGTACTTC
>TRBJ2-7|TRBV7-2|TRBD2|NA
CASSLYPSGEAGGYEQYF
TGTGCCAGCAGCTTATACCCCTCCGGTGAAGCGGGAGGTTACGAGCAGTACTTC
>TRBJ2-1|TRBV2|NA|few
CASKLGYNEQFF
TGTGCCAGCAAACTGGGATACAATGAGCAGTTCTTC
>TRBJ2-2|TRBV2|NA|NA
CATGGDAGELFF
TGTGCCACCGGCGGGGACGCCGGGGAGCTGTTTTTT
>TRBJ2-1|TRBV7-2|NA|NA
CASSFMSSYNEQFF
TGTGCCAGCAGCTTCATGAGCTCCTACAATGAGCAGTTCTTC
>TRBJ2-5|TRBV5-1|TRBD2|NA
CASSLTSGAQETQYF
TGCGCCAGCAGCTTAACTAGCGGGGCTCAAGAGACCCAGTACTTC
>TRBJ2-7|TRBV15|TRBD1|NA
CATSRPGQGNDEQYF
TGTGCCACCAGCAGGCCGGGACAGGGCAACGACGAGCAGTACTTC
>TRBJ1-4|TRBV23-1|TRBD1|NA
CASRGPGGNEKLFF
TGCGCCAGCAGGGGCCCAGGGGGGAATGAAAAACTGTTTTTT
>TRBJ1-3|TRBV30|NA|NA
CAWSVISGNTIYF
TGTGCCTGGTCGGTGATCTCTGGAAACACCATATATTTT
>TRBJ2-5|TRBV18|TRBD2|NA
CASSPFLDVRGGRETQYF
TGTGCCAGCTCACCATTTCTGGACGTTCGGGGGGGACGAGAGACCCAGTACTTC
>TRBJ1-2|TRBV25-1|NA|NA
CASSSTVYGYTF
TGTGCCAGCAGTTCGACAGTCTATGGCTACACCTTC
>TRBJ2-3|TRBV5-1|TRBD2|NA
CASSLAGGGDTQYF
TGCGCCAGCAGCTTGGCCGGGGGAGGGGATACGCAGTATTTT
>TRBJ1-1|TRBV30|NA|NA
CAWSALGALNTEAFF
TGTGCCTGGAGTGCCCTCGGGGCCCTGAACACTGAAGCTTTCTTT
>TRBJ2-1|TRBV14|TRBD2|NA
CASRLGLAGHNEQFF
TGTGCCAGCAGGCTGGGACTAGCGGGCCACAATGAGCAGTTCTTC
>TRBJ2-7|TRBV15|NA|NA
CATSRPPDGGYEQYF
TGTGCCACCAGCAGACCCCCCGACGGGGGCTACGAGCAGTACTTC
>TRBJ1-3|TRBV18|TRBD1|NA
CASSLGTGALSGNTIYF
TGTGCCAGCTCGCTCGGGACAGGGGCTCTCTCTGGAAACACCATATATTTT
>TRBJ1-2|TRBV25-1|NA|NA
CASSDAGANYGYTF
TGTGCCAGCAGTGACGCGGGGGCTAACTATGGCTACACCTTC
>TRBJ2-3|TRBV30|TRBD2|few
CAWGRGLGDTDTQYF
TGTGCCTGGGGGAGGGGATTAGGTGACACAGATACGCAGTATTTT
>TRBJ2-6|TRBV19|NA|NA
CASTDFIRSGANVLTF
TGTGCCAGTACAGACTTTATCCGCTCTGGGGCCAACGTCCTGACTTTC
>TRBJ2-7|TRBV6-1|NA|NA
CASSENERSTYEQYF
TGTGCCAGCAGTGAAAATGAGCGGAGCACCTACGAGCAGTACTTC
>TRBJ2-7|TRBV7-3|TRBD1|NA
CASSLHGGQGSGEQYF
TGTGCCAGCAGCCTCCATGGGGGACAGGGGTCTGGGGAGCAGTACTTC
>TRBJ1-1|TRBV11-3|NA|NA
CASSQDRMNTEAFF
TGTGCCAGCAGCCAAGACAGGATGAACACTGAAGCTTTCTTT
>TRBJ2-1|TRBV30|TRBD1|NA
CAWAGQGSNEQFF
TGTGCCTGGGCGGGACAGGGATCCAATGAGCAGTTCTTC
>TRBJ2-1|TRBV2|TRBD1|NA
CASVRQGSYNEQFF
TGTGCCAGCGTCCGACAGGGGTCCTACAATGAGCAGTTCTTC
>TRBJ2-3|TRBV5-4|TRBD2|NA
CASSLRLAGGSDTQYF
TGTGCCAGCAGCTTGAGACTAGCGGGAGGTTCAGATACGCAGTATTTT